This T cell receptor (beta chain) was documented in a study of T cells expressing NK-cell markers. Study overall: Cells sorted as CD3+CD56+NKG2C+, CD3+CD56+NKG2C- and CD3+CD56-NKG2C+ T cells supplied the TCR beta repertoires.

The CDR3 length is 15 residues. The germline CDR1 and CDR2 sequences are SGHRS and YFSETQ. TCRdb re-called the 5' RACE reads and shows each CDR3 protein once, DNA omitted. There are 400,000 or so distinct CDR3 sequences in the sample, with about 10% held by the top ten. As for this clonotype: What it binds is not known.

Study conclusions and caveats: Where several donors were concerned, these clonotypes also led the CD3+CD56-NKG2C+ fraction.

The TCR originated in a woman between 45 and 65 years old in good health. Source material: blood T cells: a sorted CD56 or NKG2C T cell subset, CD4+ or CD8+ T cells, or bulk PBMC T cells (not recorded which). The J gene is TRBJ2-3, the V gene TRBV5-1. The CDR3 here is CASSLRLTSTDTQYF.